This TCR beta chain came from a study of T cell changes during pregnancy in multiple sclerosis. Profiling relied on immunoSEQ multiplex PCR, and the TCRdb table lists in-frame clones only, not all of them. The table shows about 28,000 clones, with just over 90% occurring only once. The CDR3 is made up of 16 amino acids. From germline, CDR1 is MNHNS and CDR2 SASEGT. The trim removed 1 base at V and 2 bases at J, leaving 6 bases unmatched. This receptor was identified in a female donor in good health, enrolled as a control in a pregnancy study. V is TRBV6-1 and J is TRBJ2-3; the match to TRBD2 covers 7 bases. Material: peripheral blood, obtained in the first trimester of pregnancy. CDR3 sequence (DNA): TGTGCCAGCAGTGAAGTGGCTAGCGGATTCACAGATACGCAGTATTTT. Amino acid sequence: CASSEVASGFTDTQYF.